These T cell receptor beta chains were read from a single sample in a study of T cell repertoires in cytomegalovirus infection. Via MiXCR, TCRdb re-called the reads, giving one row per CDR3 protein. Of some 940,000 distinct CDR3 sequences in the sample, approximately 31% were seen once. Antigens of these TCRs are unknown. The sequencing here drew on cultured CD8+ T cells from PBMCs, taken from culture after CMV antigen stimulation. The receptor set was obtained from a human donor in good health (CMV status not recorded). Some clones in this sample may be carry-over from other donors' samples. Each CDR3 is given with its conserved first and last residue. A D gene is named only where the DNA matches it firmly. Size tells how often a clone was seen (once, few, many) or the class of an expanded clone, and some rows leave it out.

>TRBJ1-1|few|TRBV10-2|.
CASSGTPDTEAFF
TGCGCCAGCAGCGGGACCCCGGATACTGAAGCTTTCTTT
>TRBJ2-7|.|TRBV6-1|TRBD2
CASSYSGDYPYEQYF
TGTGCCAGCAGTTATAGCGGGGACTACCCTTACGAGCAGTACTTC
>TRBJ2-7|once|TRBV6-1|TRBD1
CASSYGQGAIDEQYF
TGTGCCAGCAGTTACGGACAGGGGGCAATCGACGAGCAGTACTTC
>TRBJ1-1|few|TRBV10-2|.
CASSEDGYTEAFF
TGCGCCAGCAGTGAGGACGGTTACACTGAAGCTTTCTTT
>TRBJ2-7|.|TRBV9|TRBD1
CASSVGTGGQNEQYF
TGTGCCAGCAGCGTAGGGACAGGGGGGCAGAACGAGCAGTACTTC
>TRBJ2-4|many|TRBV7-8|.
CASSFQNIQYF
TGTGCCAGCAGCTTCCAAAACATTCAGTACTTC
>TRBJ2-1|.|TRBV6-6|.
CASSPVGDTVSLNEQFF
TGTGCCAGCAGCCCCGTGGGGGACACAGTGAGTCTCAATGAGCAGTTCTTC
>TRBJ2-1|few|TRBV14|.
CASSQDFRYGENEQFF
TGTGCCAGCAGCCAAGATTTTAGGTACGGTGAAAATGAGCAGTTCTTC
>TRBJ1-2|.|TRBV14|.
CASSRRTANYGYTF
TGTGCCAGCAGCCGCAGGACAGCGAACTATGGCTACACCTTC
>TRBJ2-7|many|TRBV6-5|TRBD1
CASSYGTGNEQYF
TGTGCCAGCAGTTACGGGACAGGTAACGAGCAGTACTTC
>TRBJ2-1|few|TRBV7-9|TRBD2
CASSPTSGGQDEQFF
TGTGCCAGCAGCCCGACTAGCGGGGGGCAGGATGAGCAGTTCTTC
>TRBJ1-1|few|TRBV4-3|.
CASSPTGRPEAFF
TGCGCCAGCAGTCCTACAGGGAGGCCTGAAGCTTTCTTT
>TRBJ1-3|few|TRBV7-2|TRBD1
CASRTGTASGNTIYF
TGTGCCAGCAGAACAGGGACAGCCTCTGGAAACACCATATATTTT
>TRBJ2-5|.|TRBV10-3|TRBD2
CAISVRGGADEETQYF
TGTGCCATCAGTGTCCGCGGGGGGGCTGACGAAGAGACCCAGTACTTC
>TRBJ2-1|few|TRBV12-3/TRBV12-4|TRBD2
CASRIEAGGLPNNEQFF
TGTGCCAGCAGGATCGAAGCGGGGGGGCTCCCAAACAATGAGCAGTTCTTC
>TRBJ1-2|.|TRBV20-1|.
CSAEGQPAKSDYGYTF
TGCAGTGCTGAAGGGCAGCCAGCGAAGTCAGACTATGGCTACACCTTC
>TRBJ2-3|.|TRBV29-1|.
CSVEGPGHFTDTQYF
TGCAGCGTTGAAGGCCCGGGACACTTCACAGATACGCAGTATTTT
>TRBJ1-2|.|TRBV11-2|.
CATPGMLGGYTF
TGTGCCACCCCCGGGATGTTGGGGGGCTACACCTTC
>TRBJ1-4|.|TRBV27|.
CASSLSPTSGEKLFF
TGTGCCAGCAGTTTATCCCCTACCTCGGGTGAAAAACTGTTTTTT
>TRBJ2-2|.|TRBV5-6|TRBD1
CASSYGQADTGELFF
TGTGCCAGCAGCTACGGACAGGCAGACACCGGGGAGCTGTTTTTT
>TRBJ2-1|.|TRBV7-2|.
CASSYGGARSSYNEQFF
TGTGCCAGCAGCTACGGGGGAGCTAGGAGCTCCTACAATGAGCAGTTCTTC
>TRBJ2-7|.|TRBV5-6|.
CASSLAASLYLREQYF
TGTGCCAGCAGCTTGGCCGCGTCCCTATACCTCCGCGAGCAGTACTTC
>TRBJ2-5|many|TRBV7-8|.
CASSPGDYLVETQYF
TGTGCCAGCAGCCCAGGGGACTACCTAGTAGAGACCCAGTACTTC
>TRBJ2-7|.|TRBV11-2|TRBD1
CASSPGQGPTYEQYF
TGTGCCAGCAGCCCCGGACAGGGGCCTACCTACGAGCAGTACTTC
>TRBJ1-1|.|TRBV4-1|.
CASSHGQFPEAFF
TGCGCCAGCAGCCACGGACAGTTCCCTGAAGCTTTCTTT
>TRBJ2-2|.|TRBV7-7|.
CASSTVATGELFF
TGTGCTAGCTCCACGGTAGCGACCGGGGAGCTGTTTTTT
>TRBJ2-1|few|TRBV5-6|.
CASSLRGADEQFF
TGTGCCAGCAGCTTGCGGGGGGCCGATGAGCAGTTCTTC
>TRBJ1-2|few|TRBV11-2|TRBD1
CASSSQTGTGYTF
TGTGCCAGCAGCTCGCAGACAGGGACCGGCTACACCTTC
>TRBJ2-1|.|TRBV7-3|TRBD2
CASSSTSSGGNEQFF
TGTGCCAGCAGCTCCACGTCTAGCGGGGGGAATGAGCAGTTCTTC
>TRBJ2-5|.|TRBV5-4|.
CASSWLQETQYF
TGTGCCAGCAGCTGGCTCCAAGAGACCCAGTACTTC
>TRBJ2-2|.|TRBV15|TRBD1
CATSSPWTGNTGELFF
TGTGCCACCAGCAGCCCCTGGACAGGGAACACCGGGGAGCTGTTTTTT
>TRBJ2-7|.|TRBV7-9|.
CASSPSNYEQYF
TGTGCCAGCAGCCCTTCGAACTACGAGCAGTACTTC
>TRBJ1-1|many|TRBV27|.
CASSFRGSTEAFF
TGTGCCAGCAGTTTCCGGGGGAGCACTGAAGCTTTCTTT
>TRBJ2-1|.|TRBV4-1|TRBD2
CANSQRGSSYNEQFF
TGCGCCAACAGCCAGCGGGGGAGCTCCTACAATGAGCAGTTCTTC
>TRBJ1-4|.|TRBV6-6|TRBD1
CASSYGPAGGEEKLFF
TGTGCCAGCAGTTACGGTCCCGCAGGGGGAGAAGAAAAACTGTTTTTT
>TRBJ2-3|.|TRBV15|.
CATSRDSTVNTQYF
TGTGCCACCAGCAGAGATTCGACGGTAAATACGCAGTATTTT
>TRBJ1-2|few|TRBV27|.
CASSLTGLGYGYTF
TGTGCCAGCAGTTTAACAGGGTTGGGCTATGGCTACACCTTC
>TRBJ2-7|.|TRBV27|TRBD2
CASSFSGGASEQYF
TGTGCCAGCAGTTTTAGCGGGGGGGCCTCAGAGCAGTACTTC
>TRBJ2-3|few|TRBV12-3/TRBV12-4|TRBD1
CASSSGQARHTQYF
TGTGCCAGCAGTTCCGGACAGGCCAGGCATACGCAGTATTTT
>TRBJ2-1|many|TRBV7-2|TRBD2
CASSLGLAGSNEQFF
TGTGCCAGCAGCTTGGGACTAGCGGGGTCGAATGAGCAGTTCTTC
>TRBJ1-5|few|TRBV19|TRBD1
CASSGQGVQPQHF
TGTGCCAGTAGTGGACAGGGGGTCCAGCCCCAGCATTTT
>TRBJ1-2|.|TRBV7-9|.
CASSLEGSGWRNYGYTF
TGTGCCAGCAGCTTAGAGGGAAGTGGTTGGAGGAACTATGGCTACACCTTC
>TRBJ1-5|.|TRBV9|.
CASSVGAGTPISNQPQHF
TGTGCCAGCAGCGTAGGGGCTGGGACACCGATTAGCAATCAGCCCCAGCATTTT
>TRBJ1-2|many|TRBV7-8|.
CASSLVDGNYGYTF
TGTGCCAGCAGCTTAGTGGACGGAAACTATGGCTACACCTTC
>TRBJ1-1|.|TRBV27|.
CASSLYQGRTEAFF
TGTGCCAGCAGTTTATACCAGGGTAGGACTGAAGCTTTCTTT
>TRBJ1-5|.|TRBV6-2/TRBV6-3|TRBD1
CASSFLPTGRKISNQPQHF
TGTGCCAGCAGTTTTCTCCCGACAGGGCGGAAAATTAGCAATCAGCCCCAGCATTTT
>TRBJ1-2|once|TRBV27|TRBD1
CASRGGATKGYTF
TGTGCCAGCAGAGGGGGCGCGACTAAGGGCTACACCTTC
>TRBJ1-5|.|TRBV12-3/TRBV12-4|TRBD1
CTSSFTTALGDRSNQPQHF
TGTACCAGCAGTTTTACGACAGCCCTGGGGGACAGAAGCAATCAGCCCCAGCATTTT
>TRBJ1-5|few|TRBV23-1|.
CASSQSERTHQPQHF
TGCGCCAGCAGTCAATCAGAAAGAACACATCAGCCCCAGCATTTT
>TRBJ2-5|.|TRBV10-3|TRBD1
CAISEGQAEFGTQYF
TGTGCCATCAGTGAGGGACAGGCTGAGTTTGGGACCCAGTACTTC
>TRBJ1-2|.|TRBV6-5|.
CASSYSGINYGYTF
TGTGCCAGCAGTTACTCGGGGATAAACTATGGCTACACCTTC
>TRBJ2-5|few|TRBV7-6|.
CASSLGVAQETQYF
TGTGCCAGCAGCTTAGGAGTCGCTCAAGAGACCCAGTACTTC
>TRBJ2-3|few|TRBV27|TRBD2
CASSYLAGETDTQYF
TGTGCCAGCAGTTACCTAGCGGGGGAGACAGATACGCAGTATTTT
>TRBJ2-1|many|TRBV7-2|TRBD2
CASSLAGTTHNNEQFF
TGTGCCAGCAGCTTAGCCGGGACTACCCATAACAATGAGCAGTTCTTC
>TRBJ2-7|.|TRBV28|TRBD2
CASSLMTSGDILPYEQYF
TGTGCCAGCAGTTTAATGACTAGCGGGGATATTTTACCCTACGAGCAGTACTTC
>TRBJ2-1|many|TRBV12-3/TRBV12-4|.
CASRTPRGFHNEQFF
TGTGCCAGCAGAACGCCTAGGGGCTTCCACAATGAGCAGTTCTTC
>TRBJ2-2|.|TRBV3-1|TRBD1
CASTGTGHVGELFF
TGTGCCAGTACCGGGACAGGGCATGTCGGGGAGCTGTTTTTT
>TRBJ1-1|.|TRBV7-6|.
CASSRTTEAFF
TGTGCCAGCTCGAGGACAACTGAAGCTTTCTTT
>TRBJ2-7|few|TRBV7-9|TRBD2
CASSPFHSGKSSYEQYF
TGTGCCAGCAGCCCATTCCATAGCGGGAAAAGCTCCTACGAGCAGTACTTC
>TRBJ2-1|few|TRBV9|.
CASSAFGGTSNEQFF
TGTGCCAGCTCCGCCTTCGGGGGCACCTCCAATGAGCAGTTCTTC